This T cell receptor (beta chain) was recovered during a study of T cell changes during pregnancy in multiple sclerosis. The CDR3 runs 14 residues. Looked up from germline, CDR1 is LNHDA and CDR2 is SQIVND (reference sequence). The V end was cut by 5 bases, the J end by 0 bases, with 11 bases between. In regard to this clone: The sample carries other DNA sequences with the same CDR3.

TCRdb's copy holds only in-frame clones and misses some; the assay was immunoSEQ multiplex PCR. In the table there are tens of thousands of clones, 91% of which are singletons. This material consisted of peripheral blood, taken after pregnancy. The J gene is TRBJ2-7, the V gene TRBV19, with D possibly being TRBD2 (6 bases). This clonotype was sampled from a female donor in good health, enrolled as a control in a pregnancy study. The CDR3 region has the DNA TGTGCCAGTAGTCTCCGGGACTCCTCCTACGAGCAGTACTTC. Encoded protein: CASSLRDSSYEQYF.